The 12 T cell receptor beta chains in this list originate from one sample, sequenced in a study of beta chain features in type 1 diabetes. Every bit of the isolated RNA underwent reverse transcription, so sequencing read expressed TCRB transcripts. Profiling relied on immunoSEQ multiplex PCR, and the TCRdb table lists in-frame clones only, not all of them. The sample records hundreds of thousands of clones, roughly 13% being singletons. The specimen was naive CD4+ T cells from blood. The receptors here all came from a young man in good health.

The chain joins TRBV4-1 to TRBJ2-5; the match to TRBD2 covers 8 bases. This CDR3 is built from 15 residues. In germline, CDR1 is MGHRA, CDR2 YSYEKL. V shed 4 bases, J shed 5 bases, and the junction held 9 bases outside the gene matches. CDR3 DNA sequence: TGCGCCAGCAGCCTTGGGAGCGGGGGCTGGGAGACCCAGTACTTC. It specifies CASSLGSGGWETQYF.

In its sample, this clone was seen a few times. The chain carries TRBV6-1 and TRBJ2-1; 11 bases are shared with TRBD2. The CDR3 is 15 amino acids. V lost 4 bases, J lost 6 bases, and 5 bases stayed unmatched. Germline V lookup: CDR1 MNHNS, CDR2 SASEGT. Here the CDR3 reads CASSVAGGPPNEQFF. CDR3 sequence (DNA): TGTGCCAGCAGTGTAGCGGGAGGGCCGCCCAATGAGCAGTTCTTC.

V and J are TRBV27 and TRBJ2-1; 9 bases agree with TRBD1. The V and J ends lost 5 bases and 9 bases, in that order; junction bases with no gene match: 11. Germline CDR1 and CDR2: MNHEY and SMNVEV (reference sequence). CDR3 length: 15 amino acids. CDR3 sequence (DNA): TGTGCCAGCAGTCGACCGGGACAGGGTAATGGTGAGCAGTTCTTC. Its translation is CASSRPGQGNGEQFF.

This chain uses TRBV28 with TRBJ2-7, with 10 nucleotides matching TRBD1. The V segment lost 5 bases and the J segment 7 bases; nucleotides outside the gene matches: 8. Germline V gene data show CDR1 as MDHEN and CDR2 as SYDVKM. This CDR3 has 14 amino acids. The CDR3 bases are TGTGCCAGCAGTCCTGGACAGGGGGTGGGAGAGCAGTACTTC. This translates into CASSPGQGVGEQYF.

Comment on this clone: Within the sample, other DNA sequences also encode this same CDR3. The rearrangement uses TRBV6-5 and TRBJ2-1, with D maybe TRBD2 (6 bases). This CDR3 is built from 13 residues. The germline V gene encodes CDR1 MNHEY and CDR2 SVGAGI. Trimming left V 2 bases short and J 7 bases short, with 9 bases between. The CDR3 sequence is CASSYLARNEQFF. In DNA, the CDR3 is TGTGCCAGCAGTTACCTAGCGCGTAATGAGCAGTTCTTC.

J is TRBJ1-3 and V is TRBV7-9; D is unresolved. Between the trimmed V and J ends, which lost 3 bases and 2 bases, there was a span of 2 bases. The germline V gene has CDR1 SEHNR and CDR2 FQNEAQ (reference sequence). This CDR3 region has 12 residues. The CDR3 protein is CASSFTGNTIYF. CDR3 coding DNA: TGTGCCAGCAGCTTCACTGGAAACACCATATATTTT.

This clone was detected a few times. The chain links TRBV7-2 to TRBJ1-4; D unresolved. The CDR3 is made up of 15 amino acids. Germline V lookup: CDR1 SGHTA, CDR2 FQGNSA. V was clipped by 5 bases and J by 5 bases, with 15 bases between them. The CDR3 coding sequence is TGTGCCAGCAGCGTCGAATTCCTCAGGAATGAAAAACTGTTTTTT. Protein sequence: CASSVEFLRNEKLFF.

In its sample, this clone was seen a few times. This chain connects TRBV5-1 to TRBJ2-5; 8 nucleotides align to TRBD2. Trimming took 4 bases from V and 1 from J; bases not matched to a gene: 3. Germline V gives CDR1 SGHRS, CDR2 YFSETQ. The CDR3 has 14 amino acids. The CDR3 sequence: CASSDLAGQETQYF. The CDR3 region has the DNA TGCGCCAGCAGCGACCTAGCGGGCCAAGAGACCCAGTACTTC.

The chain has TRBV30 and TRBJ1-5; TRBD1 matches 11 bases. Germline-derived CDR1 and CDR2 are GTSNPN and SVGIG (reference sequence). V lost 4 bases to trimming and J lost 7 bases; unmatched junction nucleotides: 6. CDR3 size: 14 residues. CDR3 region: CAWNRDRGRQPQHF. For the CDR3, the DNA is TGTGCCTGGAATCGGGACAGGGGGAGGCAGCCCCAGCATTTT.

CDR3 amino acids: CASSLRGGPGQPQHF. The CDR3 DNA follows: TGTGCCAGCAGCTTAAGGGGGGGGCCCGGACAGCCCCAGCATTTT. The chain is built from TRBV7-2 and TRBJ1-5; a weak D match, TRBD1 (6 bases). CDR3 length: 15 amino acids. Trimming took off 2 bases at V and 7 bases at J, with 15 bases between the two ends. Germline values: CDR1 SGHTA, CDR2 FQGNSA.

This clone was observed a few times. The V and J genes are TRBV4-3 and TRBJ1-6; D is ambiguous. Looked up from germline, CDR1 is LGHNA and CDR2 is YSLEER. This CDR3 region has 15 residues. V lost 0 bases and J lost 9, with 12 bases in between. The CDR3 sequence: CASSQEGFRSSPLHF. The CDR3 DNA sequence: TGCGCCAGCAGCCAAGAGGGCTTCCGTTCTTCACCCCTCCACTTT.

This clone was counted between two and nine times. The chain links TRBV7-3 to TRBJ1-5; TRBD1 matches at 7 bases. V shed 5 bases, J shed 7 bases, and the junction held 8 bases outside the gene matches. This CDR3 has 14 amino acids. Germline CDR1 reads SGHTA; CDR2 reads FQGTGA. CDR3 loop: CASSIRQGIQPQHF. The CDR3 DNA reads as TGTGCCAGCAGCATCCGACAGGGTATCCAGCCCCAGCATTTT.